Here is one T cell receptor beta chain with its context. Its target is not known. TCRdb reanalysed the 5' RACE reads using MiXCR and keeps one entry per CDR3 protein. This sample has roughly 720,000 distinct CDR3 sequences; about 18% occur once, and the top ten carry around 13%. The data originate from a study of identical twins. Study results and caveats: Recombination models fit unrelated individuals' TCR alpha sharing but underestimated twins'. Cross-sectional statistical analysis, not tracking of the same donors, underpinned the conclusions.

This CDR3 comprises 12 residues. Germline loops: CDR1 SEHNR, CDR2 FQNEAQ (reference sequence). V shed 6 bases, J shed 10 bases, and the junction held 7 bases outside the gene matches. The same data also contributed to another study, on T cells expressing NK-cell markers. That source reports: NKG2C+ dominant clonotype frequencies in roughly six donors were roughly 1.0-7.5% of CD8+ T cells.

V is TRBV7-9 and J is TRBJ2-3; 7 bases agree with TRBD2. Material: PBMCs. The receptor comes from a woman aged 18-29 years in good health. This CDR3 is CASSWEGMAQYF. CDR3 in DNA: TGTGCCAGCAGTTGGGAGGGTATGGCGCAGTATTTT. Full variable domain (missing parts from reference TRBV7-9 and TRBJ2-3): DTGVSQNPRHKITKRGQNVTFRCDPISEHNRLYWYRQTLGQGPEFLTYFQNEAQLEKSRLLSDRFSAERPKGSFSTLEIQRTEQGDSAMYLCASSWEGMAQYFGPGTRLTVL.